The 9 T cell receptor beta chains presented below share a single source sample, sequenced in a study of radiation and T cells in renal cell carcinoma. Using immunoSEQ multiplex PCR, the repertoire was profiled, and TCRdb retains in-frame clones only, with some absent. The table has 25,000 to 30,000 clones, over 70% seen once. Noted time point: blood 2 weeks post-SBRT. The treatment: 15 Gy SBRT to primary tumor, nephrectomy 4 weeks later. Sequencing was performed on blood, taken from a patient whose treatment included radiotherapy and nephrectomy. Source of these receptors: a man aged 55 to 70 with renal cell carcinoma.

V usage is TRBV2 and J usage is TRBJ2-7, with D unclear. V gave up 7 bases and J gave up 4 bases, with 11 bases separating them. From germline, CDR1 is SNHLY and CDR2 FYNNEI. The CDR3 contains 12 residues. This CDR3 is CASIQWGYEQYF. The CDR3 DNA reads as TGTGCCAGCATCCAATGGGGATACGAGCAGTACTTC. The whole variable domain, filled in from reference TRBV2 and TRBJ2-7, reads EPEVTQTPSHQVTQMGQEVILRCVPISNHLYFYWYRQILGQKVEFLVSFYNNEISEKSEIFDDQFSVERPDGSNFTLKIRSTKLEDSAMYFCASIQWGYEQYFGPGTRLTVT.

The J gene is TRBJ2-3, the V gene TRBV27, with TRBD2 as a possible D gene (6 bases). The ends were cut back, 7 bases at V and 13 bases at J, with 21 bases in the middle. Germline CDR1 is MNHEY and CDR2 is SMNVEV (reference sequence). The CDR3 runs 13 residues. The CDR3 reads CASTPTVGGKKYF. The CDR3 DNA reads TGTGCCAGCACGCCGACGGTTGGGGGGAAAAAGTATTTT.

This chain connects TRBV9 to TRBJ1-3; a possible D gene is TRBD1 (6 bases). V was pared by 4 bases and J by 4 bases, with 24 bases between. From germline, CDR1 is SGDLS and CDR2 YYNGEE. The CDR3 runs 18 residues. CDR3 in DNA: TGTGCCAGCAGCCCGAGCCCTCCTACAGGGCTGAAGGGAAACACCATATATTTT. It specifies CASSPSPPTGLKGNTIYF. Supplemented by reference TRBV9 and TRBJ1-3, the full variable domain reads DSGVTQTPKHLITATGQRVTLRCSPRSGDLSVYWYQQSLDQGLQFLIQYYNGEERAKGNILERFSAQQFPDLHSELNLSSLELGDSALYFCASSPSPPTGLKGNTIYFGEGSWLTVV.

V usage is TRBV13 and J usage is TRBJ1-4; no firm D call. The CDR3 loop spans 14 amino acids. The V end lost 7 bases, the J end lost 8 bases, and 17 bases lay between the germline ends. Germline CDR1 and CDR2: PRHDT and FYEKMQ (reference sequence). The CDR3 DNA follows: TGTGCCAGCACTACCTGGGGAGCGGGAGAAAAACTGTTTTTT. Its translation: CASTTWGAGEKLFF.

The rearrangement joins TRBV5-1 to TRBJ2-5; D not resolved. V shed 1 base and J shed 1 base, with 8 bases lying between them. Germline loops: CDR1 SGHRS, CDR2 YFSETQ. The CDR3 consists of 14 residues. The CDR3 DNA reads as TGCGCCAGCAGCTTGCTACCAATCCAAGAGACCCAGTACTTC. It is translated as CASSLLPIQETQYF.

V and J are TRBV28 and TRBJ1-1; perhaps TRBD1 as D (6 bases). The germline V gene encodes CDR1 MDHEN and CDR2 SYDVKM. CDR3 length: 14 residues. The V gene lost 7 bases and the J gene lost 3 bases, with 15 bases spanning the gap. The CDR3 region has the DNA TGTGCCAGCAATACAAGGGGGAGACACACTGAAGCTTTCTTT. Protein sequence: CASNTRGRHTEAFF.

This rearrangement joins TRBV7-9 to TRBJ1-6, with D unresolved. V was cut by 3 bases and J by 9 bases, with 9 bases left in between. Per germline, CDR1 SEHNR and CDR2 FQNEAQ (reference sequence). The CDR3 extends over 13 amino acids. CDR3 protein: CASSLYEGSPLHF. The CDR3 DNA is TGTGCCAGCAGCTTGTACGAGGGTTCACCCCTCCACTTT.

The chain carries TRBV5-1 and TRBJ2-1; 13 bases are a match to TRBD2. Germline V gene sequence: CDR1 SGHRS, CDR2 YFSETQ. Trimming at V came to 1 base and at J to 7 bases, leaving 2 bases not matched to a gene. The CDR3 consists of 15 residues. The CDR3 region has the DNA TGCGCCAGCAGCTTGAGACTAGCGGGAGGTAATGAGCAGTTCTTC. Residues: CASSLRLAGGNEQFF.

This chain joins TRBV5-4 and TRBJ2-4; D ambiguous. The CDR3 runs 15 residues. Germline CDR1 SGHNT, CDR2 YYREEE (reference sequence). The V and J ends lost 4 bases and 8 bases respectively, with 19 bases between them. The CDR3 here is CASSPTAKTQDIQYF. The CDR3, as DNA: TGTGCCAGCAGCCCGACGGCCAAAACCCAGGACATTCAGTACTTC.